This paragraph reports one TCR beta chain. Germline CDR1 reads DFQATT; CDR2 reads SNEGSKA (reference sequence). The CDR3 totals 12 residues. V shed 3 bases and J shed 8 bases, with 13 bases lying between them. This sample stems from a study of blood T cell repertoires in COVID-19. Measured with immunoSEQ multiplex PCR; TCRdb has only the in-frame clones, and not every one. Among under 400,000 clones, roughly 85% were seen once, and the ten largest hold approximately 4.6%. This sequence was found in a woman aged 40 to 50 with acute COVID-19. The chain employs TRBV20-1 and TRBJ1-2; no firm D call. Sequencing input: PBMCs or T cells enriched from blood (not recorded which). The CDR3 nucleotides read TGCAGTGCTAGTTTAACGTCGAGGGGCTACACCTTC. Translated, it gives CSASLTSRGYTF.